The 21 T cell receptor beta chains below were found in one sample sequenced in a study of cytomegalovirus exposure and HLA in healthy donors (dated by TCRdb to the late 2010s). The library relied on the immunoSEQ multiplex PCR assay. A mixture of 60 forward primers for TCR Vbeta segments and 13 reverse primers for TCR Jbeta segments was used in the multiplex PCR. What TCRdb holds here is the immuneACCESS table cut down to in-frame rearrangements. Part of the clones is not present; checked against another copy, under half of the missing clones reflect an unresolved V gene, and the others are unexplained. The sample table holds roughly 130,000 clones, of which 75% to 85% were seen once. Jointly, the top ten make up less than 3% of the sample. Sequenced material: PBMCs. The receptors stem from a middle-aged man in good health and CMV-seronegative.

V usage is TRBV4-2 and J usage is TRBJ1-1, with D perhaps TRBD1 (5 bases). V shed 0 bases and J shed 5 bases, with 13 bases lying between them. There are 15 residues in the CDR3. Germline V gene sequence: CDR1 LGHNA, CDR2 YNFKEQ. The CDR3 nucleotides read TGTGCCAGCAGCCAAGAGGGGCTATTACAAACTGAAGCTTTCTTT. This encodes CASSQEGLLQTEAFF.

The V and J genes are TRBV5-4 and TRBJ2-7, with D perhaps matching TRBD2 (5 bases). Per the germline V gene, CDR1 is SGHNT and CDR2 is YYREEE (reference sequence). The V and J ends lost 4 bases and 7 bases respectively, with 15 bases between them. The CDR3 has 13 residues. CDR3 residues: CASSPPQGGEQYF. CDR3 bases: TGTGCCAGCAGCCCCCCGCAAGGCGGGGAGCAGTACTTC. The complete variable domain, with remaining parts taken from reference TRBV5-4 and TRBJ2-7, reads ETGVTQSPTHLIKTRGQQVTLRCSSQSGHNTVSWYQQALGQGPQFIFQYYREEENGRGNFPPRFSGLQFPNYSSELNVNALELDDSALYLCASSPPQGGEQYFGPGTRLTVT.

This CDR3 reads CASSVAGQGAWGYTF. DNA for the CDR3: TGTGCCAGCAGCGTAGCGGGCCAGGGGGCTTGGGGCTACACCTTC. The chain links TRBV9 to TRBJ1-2; 8 bases align to TRBD1. The ends lost 0 bases at V and 8 bases at J; junction bases unmatched: 9. The CDR3 extends over 15 amino acids. Looked up from germline, CDR1 is SGDLS and CDR2 is YYNGEE.

The V call is TRBV11-2, the J call TRBJ2-7; 10 bases are shared with TRBD2. Germline V gene data show CDR1 as SGHAT and CDR2 as FQNNGV. The CDR3 has 15 residues. J lost 1 base, V lost 7 bases, and 7 bases had no gene match. This chain's CDR3 is CASTYLAGVSYEQYF. CDR3 nucleotide sequence: TGTGCCAGCACCTACCTAGCGGGGGTTTCCTACGAGCAGTACTTC.

Here the CDR3 reads CSVAGVETQYF. The CDR3 nucleotides read TGCAGCGTTGCAGGGGTAGAGACCCAGTACTTC. The chain uses TRBV29-1 and TRBJ2-5; a weak D match, TRBD1 (6 bases). V was cut by 4 bases and J by 4 bases, with 7 bases left in between. Germline V lookup: CDR1 SQVTM, CDR2 ANQGSEA. CDR3 length equals 11 residues.

The V call is TRBV11-3, the J call TRBJ2-5; D perhaps matches TRBD1 (5 bases). CDR3 length: 14 residues. V gave up 1 base and J gave up 4 bases, with 10 bases separating them. Germline-derived CDR1 and CDR2 are SGHNT and YENEEA. In DNA, the CDR3 is TGTGCCAGCAGCTTAGGAGGAAGGGGAGAGACCCAGTACTTC. This gives the protein CASSLGGRGETQYF.

The J gene is TRBJ2-3, the V gene TRBV28; 7 bases agree with TRBD2. This CDR3 region has 16 residues. V shed 3 bases, J shed 1 base, and the junction held 7 bases outside the gene matches. Germline V gene sequence: CDR1 MDHEN, CDR2 SYDVKM. In DNA form, the CDR3 reads TGTGCCAGCAGTTTTGGGATGGCGGGGGGCACAGATACGCAGTATTTT. It specifies CASSFGMAGGTDTQYF.

The chain combines TRBV5-1 with TRBJ1-1, with D maybe TRBD1 (5 bases). Germline-derived CDR1 and CDR2 are SGHRS and YFSETQ. V was trimmed by 2 bases and J by 0 bases, leaving 14 bases between them. CDR3 length: 16 amino acids. CDR3 coding DNA: TGCGCCAGCAGCTTCGGGGGACTTCGGGTGAACACTGAAGCTTTCTTT. Translated: CASSFGGLRVNTEAFF.

This clone was observed a handful of times. This chain connects TRBV12-5 to TRBJ1-4; D is perhaps TRBD1 (6 bases). V dropped 1 base and J dropped 5 bases, with 8 bases sitting between them. The CDR3 consists of 14 residues. Germline V gene lookup returns CDR1 LGHNT and CDR2 FRNRAP. The DNA for the CDR3 is TGTGCTAGTGGTTTGGGACAGGAGAATGAAAAACTGTTTTTT. Translating gives CASGLGQENEKLFF.

The chain carries TRBV5-1 and TRBJ1-3; tentative D call: TRBD1 (6 bases). Germline lookup yields CDR1 SGHRS and CDR2 YFSETQ. This CDR3 is built from 16 residues. V lost 5 bases and J lost 0, with 15 bases in between. The CDR3 DNA is TGCGCCAGCAGACCGACCGGGACAAGCTCTGGAAACACCATATATTTT. This codes for CASRPTGTSSGNTIYF.

The V gene is TRBV4-1, the J gene TRBJ1-5; D remains ambiguous. The CDR3 is 14 residues long. Trimming left V 1 base short and J 8 bases short, with 12 bases between. Germline CDR1 MGHRA, CDR2 YSYEKL. The CDR3 is CASSQVPHGEPQHF. CDR3 bases: TGCGCCAGCAGCCAAGTACCACACGGGGAGCCCCAGCATTTT.

The chain uses TRBV6-6 and TRBJ2-7; the D gene is possibly TRBD1 (5 bases). The CDR3 contains 13 residues. Deletions cut 5 bases from V and 0 bases from J, with 8 bases between. CDR1 is MNHNY and CDR2 is SVGAGI in the germline V gene (reference sequence). CDR3: CASSSQGSYEQYF. Here the CDR3 DNA reads TGTGCCAGCAGTAGTCAGGGCTCCTACGAGCAGTACTTC.

This chain joins TRBV27 and TRBJ1-2; TRBD1 aligns across 7 bases. Germline V gives CDR1 MNHEY, CDR2 SMNVEV (reference sequence). The CDR3 is 13 residues long. J lost 6 bases, V lost 6 bases, and 7 bases had no gene match. The CDR3 sequence: CASRDTGVHGYTF. The CDR3 DNA is TGTGCCAGCAGGGATACAGGGGTTCATGGCTACACCTTC.

This chain connects TRBV6-6 to TRBJ1-5; D may be TRBD1 (6 bases). This CDR3 comprises 14 residues. With 5 bases removed from V and 6 bases from J, the gap between germline ends came to 14 bases. Germline-derived CDR1 and CDR2 are MNHNY and SVGAGI (reference sequence). As DNA, the CDR3 is TGTGCCAGCAGTAAGCACAGGGACCCTCAGCCCCAGCATTTT. Amino acids: CASSKHRDPQPQHF.

This chain links TRBV18 with TRBJ1-4; no definite D call. CDR1 is KGHSH, CDR2 LQKENI, per germline. CDR3 length equals 14 residues. V lost 5 bases and J 0 bases, leaving 7 bases between the germline ends. The CDR3 nucleotides are TGTGCCAGCTCATACACATCAACTAATGAAAAACTGTTTTTT. Translation gives CASSYTSTNEKLFF.

There are a few counts of this clone. V usage is TRBV6-1 and J usage is TRBJ2-7; D possibly corresponds to TRBD1 (6 bases). The CDR3 is 14 amino acids. Looked up from germline, CDR1 is MNHNS and CDR2 is SASEGT. Trimming stripped 0 bases from V and 1 base from J, with 7 bases between. The CDR3 DNA follows: TGTGCCAGCAGTGAAGCCACAGGGTCCTACGAGCAGTACTTC. It translates to CASSEATGSYEQYF.

With respect to this clone: This same CDR3 is encoded by further DNA sequences in the sample. The chain recombines TRBV6-1 with TRBJ1-6; no reliable D call. The germline V gene has CDR1 MNHNS and CDR2 SASEGT. The CDR3 runs to 15 residues. V was clipped by 0 bases and J by 10 bases, with 13 bases between them. The CDR3 DNA sequence: TGTGCCAGCAGTGAAGCGGGAGGAATTGGGTCACCCCTCCACTTT. This sequence encodes CASSEAGGIGSPLHF.

The genes are TRBV13 and TRBJ1-2, with 10 bases matching TRBD1. The length of the CDR3 is 17 residues. Germline CDR1 reads PRHDT; CDR2 reads FYEKMQ (reference sequence). The ends lost 5 bases at V and 9 bases at J; junction bases unmatched: 18. CDR3 sequence: CASSPYIPDRDRGRYTF. The CDR3 DNA follows: TGTGCCAGCAGCCCATATATCCCCGACCGGGACAGGGGCCGCTACACCTTC.

The rearrangement uses TRBV5-1 and TRBJ2-7, with a tentative D call TRBD2 (7 bases). Germline V gene data show CDR1 as SGHRS and CDR2 as YFSETQ. The CDR3 sequence is 14 residues long. The V gene lost 0 bases and the J gene lost 4 bases, with 11 bases spanning the gap. The CDR3: CASSLDRGAYEQYF. In DNA, the CDR3 is TGCGCCAGCAGCTTGGATCGGGGGGCTTACGAGCAGTACTTC.

V and J are TRBV19 and TRBJ2-5, with 7 bases that match TRBD1. The V gene's germline CDR1 is LNHDA and CDR2 SQIVND (reference sequence). The V segment lost 2 bases and the J segment 4 bases; nucleotides outside the gene matches: 4. The CDR3 loop spans 14 amino acids. CDR3 nucleotides: TGTGCCAGTAGTATAACAGGGGCTGGAGAGACCCAGTACTTC. It codes for CASSITGAGETQYF.

J is TRBJ2-3 and V is TRBV2; 8 bases match TRBD2. The CDR3 runs 16 residues. Germline-derived CDR1 and CDR2 are SNHLY and FYNNEI. V was pared by 3 bases and J by 4 bases, with 9 bases of the junction left unmatched. The CDR3 reads CASSERSGGLADTQYF. The CDR3 DNA follows: TGTGCCAGCAGTGAGAGGAGCGGGGGCCTGGCAGATACGCAGTATTTT.